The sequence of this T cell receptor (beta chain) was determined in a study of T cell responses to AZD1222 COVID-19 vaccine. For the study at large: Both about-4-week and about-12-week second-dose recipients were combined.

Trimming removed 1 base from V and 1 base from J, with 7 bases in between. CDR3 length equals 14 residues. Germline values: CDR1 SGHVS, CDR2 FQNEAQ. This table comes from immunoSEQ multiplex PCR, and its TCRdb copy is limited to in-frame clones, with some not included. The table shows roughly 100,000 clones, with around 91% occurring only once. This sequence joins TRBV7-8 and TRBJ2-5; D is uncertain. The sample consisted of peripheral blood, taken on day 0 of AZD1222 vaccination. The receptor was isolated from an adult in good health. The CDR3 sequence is CASSLGRSQETQYF. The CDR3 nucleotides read TGTGCCAGCAGCTTAGGACGGAGCCAAGAGACCCAGTACTTC.